The 14 T cell receptor beta chains given below trace back to one sample, sequenced in a study of T cells in Graves' hyperthyroidism and ophthalmopathy. Template material for amplifying TCR beta CDR3 regions consisted of RNA transcripts. During a first-round RT-PCR of the TCR CDR3, the HTBI primer set was used. TCRdb called the multiplex PCR reads again in MiXCR, with one record for every CDR3 protein. Among 150,000 or so distinct CDR3 sequences, around 20% were seen once, and the ten largest hold 60% to 70%. Source material: blood. The source is a woman between 45 and 60 years old with Graves' hyperthyroidism that later progressed to Graves' ophthalmopathy.

This clonotype was counted ten times or more. The chain employs TRBV30 and TRBJ1-5; TRBD1 might be the D (6 bases). Trimming stripped 1 base from V and 1 base from J, with 11 bases between. The CDR3 sequence is 15 residues long. Germline V gene data show CDR1 as GTSNPN and CDR2 as SVGIG (reference sequence). Here the CDR3 DNA reads TGTGCCTGGAGTGCCCGACAGGCGAGCAATCAGCCCCAGCATTTT. Its translation: CAWSARQASNQPQHF.

This clonotype was seen repeatedly, ten times or more. The genes are TRBV7-2 and TRBJ2-1; D gene ambiguous. Germline V lookup: CDR1 SGHTA, CDR2 FQGNSA. With 3 bases removed from V and 2 bases from J, the gap between germline ends came to 11 bases. The CDR3 has 15 residues. The CDR3 region has the DNA TGTGCCAGCAGCTTCCGACCCCTGCCCTACAATGAGCAGTTCTTC. Protein sequence: CASSFRPLPYNEQFF.

This clonotype was recorded many times. V gene TRBV29-1 combines with J gene TRBJ2-3; the D gene is possibly TRBD1 (6 bases). Germline-derived CDR1 and CDR2 are SQVTM and ANQGSEA. V was shortened by 5 bases and J by 8 bases, with 23 bases between the two germline ends. The CDR3 sequence is 15 residues long. The CDR3 nucleotides are TGCAGCGTTTGCCCAGGGGACCCTGGATCCGGTACGCAGTATTTT. Its protein product is CSVCPGDPGSGTQYF.

This clonotype was seen repeatedly, ten times or more. The rearrangement links TRBV10-3 to TRBJ2-7, with D possibly matching TRBD1 (5 bases). This CDR3 comprises 13 residues. Germline V gives CDR1 ENHRY, CDR2 SYGVKD. V shed 2 bases and J shed 5 bases, with 10 bases lying between them. DNA for the CDR3: TGTGCCATCAGTGAGGGTCAGGGCCACGAGCAGTACTTC. It codes for CAISEGQGHEQYF.

This clonotype was observed once. A read error is possible here, since a much larger clone lies one base away. The genes are TRBV28 and TRBJ2-7, with D hard to call. Per germline, CDR1 MDHEN and CDR2 SYDVKM. This CDR3 is 15 amino acids long. V was cut by 3 bases and J by 0 bases, with 12 bases left in between. The CDR3 reads CASSLGTWGSYEQYF. The DNA of the CDR3 is TGTGCCAGCAGTTTGGGAACATGGGGCTCCTACGAGCAGTACTTC.

This clonotype was counted ten times or more. The rearrangement uses TRBV5-6 and TRBJ2-7, with 7 nucleotides matching TRBD1. After removal of 5 bases from V and 5 bases from J, the junction contained 10 bases not matched to a gene. The CDR3 is 14 amino acids. Germline CDR1 SGHDT, CDR2 YYEEEE. CDR3 in amino acids: CASRRGQVSHEQYF. The CDR3, as DNA: TGTGCCAGCAGGAGGGGGCAGGTCTCGCACGAGCAGTACTTC.

This clonotype occurred many times. The chain combines TRBV2 with TRBJ1-1, with TRBD1 identical over 8 bases. The CDR3 covers 17 residues. The V and J ends lost 6 bases and 1 base, in that order; junction bases with no gene match: 13. CDR1 and CDR2 from the germline V gene are SNHLY and FYNNEI. This chain's CDR3 is CASRQGPRGRSNTEAFF. The CDR3 nucleotides read TGTGCCAGCAGACAAGGGCCCAGGGGGCGATCGAACACTGAAGCTTTCTTT.

This clonotype was seen at least ten times. J is TRBJ2-2 and V is TRBV14; D is uncertain. CDR1 is SGHDN and CDR2 is FVKESK in the germline V gene. Trimming left V 4 bases short and J 5 bases short, with 11 bases between. The CDR3 contains 14 residues. The CDR3 DNA reads as TGTGCCAGCAGCCCAAGTTTTGGTACCGGGGAGCTGTTTTTT. Protein product: CASSPSFGTGELFF. The full variable domain, rest sourced from reference TRBV14 and TRBJ2-2, is EAGVTQFPSHSVIEKGQTVTLRCDPISGHDNLYWYRRVMGKEIKFLLHFVKESKQDESGMPNNRFLAERTGGTYSTLKVQPAELEDSGVYFCASSPSFGTGELFFGEGSRLTVL.

This clonotype was found once. J is TRBJ2-1 and V is TRBV11-2; 12 nucleotides align to TRBD2. V gave up 5 bases and J gave up 1 base; unmatched junction bases: 6. In germline, CDR1 is SGHAT, CDR2 FQNNGV. CDR3 length equals 17 residues. CDR3 protein: CASSILAGGQSYNEQFF. In DNA form, the CDR3 reads TGTGCCAGCAGCATCCTAGCGGGAGGGCAATCCTACAATGAGCAGTTCTTC.

This clonotype was seen a few times. The chain employs TRBV2 and TRBJ1-5, with D possibly TRBD1 on 6 matching bases. The CDR3 covers 12 residues. Trimming stripped 8 bases from V and 6 bases from J, with 11 bases between. The germline V gene has CDR1 SNHLY and CDR2 FYNNEI. The CDR3 sequence is CASGGGAQPQHF. In DNA, the CDR3 is TGTGCCAGCGGTGGGGGGGCTCAGCCCCAGCATTTT. Full variable domain (remainder filled in from reference TRBV2 and TRBJ1-5): EPEVTQTPSHQVTQMGQEVILRCVPISNHLYFYWYRQILGQKVEFLVSFYNNEISEKSEIFDDQFSVERPDGSNFTLKIRSTKLEDSAMYFCASGGGAQPQHFGDGTRLSIL.

This clonotype was seen repeatedly, ten times or more. This chain joins TRBV29-1 and TRBJ2-1, with 7 nucleotides matching TRBD2. Germline V gene data show CDR1 as SQVTM and CDR2 as ANQGSEA. V lost 6 bases, J lost 6 bases, and 11 bases stayed unmatched. CDR3 length: 14 amino acids. For the CDR3, the DNA is TGCAGCGTCCTTGGGGGGAGGGCCGCCAATGAGCAGTTCTTC. Translating gives CSVLGGRAANEQFF.

Ten or more counts support this clonotype. The CDR3 bases are TGTGCCAGCAGCGCGGGACAGGGACTGAACGAGCAGTACTTC. The encoded protein is CASSAGQGLNEQYF. The V gene is TRBV11-2, the J gene TRBJ2-7; 9 bases are shared with TRBD1. The V gene's germline CDR1 is SGHAT and CDR2 FQNNGV. The ends lost 5 bases at V and 5 bases at J; junction bases unmatched: 7. The CDR3 consists of 14 residues.

This sequence joins TRBV6-2 or TRBV6-3 and TRBJ2-1; D not resolved. Trimming shortened V by 2 bases and J by 1 base, and 15 bases separated the two germline ends. Germline CDR1 is MNHEY and CDR2 is SVGEGT. CDR3 size: 17 residues. CDR3 bases: TGTGCCAGCAGTTACCCCCTCCACGGACCTTCCTACAATGAGCAGTTCTTC. Amino acids: CASSYPLHGPSYNEQFF.

The V gene is TRBV6-2 or TRBV6-3, the J gene TRBJ1-1; 7 bases are a match to TRBD1. J was trimmed by 8 bases and V by 6 bases; bases with no gene match: 9. The CDR3 spans 13 residues. Germline CDR1 and CDR2: MNHEY and SVGEGT. CDR3: CASSVTGAPEAFF. DNA of the CDR3: TGTGCCAGCAGCGTTACAGGGGCCCCCGAAGCTTTCTTT.